The 13 T cell receptor beta chains reported below all come from one sample, sequenced in a study of blood T cell repertoires in COVID-19. Assay: immunoSEQ multiplex PCR; the TCRdb copy retains only in-frame clones and omits some. The sample lists roughly 110,000 clones; roughly 90% were seen once. Sequencing was done on a sample of peripheral blood. All receptors come from a man aged 40-49 years with active or convalescent COVID-19.

The chain employs TRBV6-5 and TRBJ2-2, with 10 bases matching TRBD1. V shed 7 bases, J shed 4 bases, and the junction held 3 bases outside the gene matches. The CDR3 runs to 14 residues. Germline assignment: CDR1 MNHEY and CDR2 SVGAGI. The CDR3 region has the DNA TGTGCCAGCACCTGGGACAGGGGCACCGGGGAGCTGTTTTTT. As protein: CASTWDRGTGELFF.

The CDR3 bases are TGTGCCACCAGCGCACCGGGACAGGGGGCAAGAGAGACCCAGTACTTC. This sequence encodes CATSAPGQGARETQYF. The V call is TRBV15, the J call TRBJ2-5; the match to TRBD1 covers 12 bases. V shed 5 bases and J 4 bases; nucleotides not matched to a gene: 8. CDR1 LNHNV and CDR2 YYDKDF come from the germline V gene (reference sequence). CDR3 length: 16 amino acids.

The genes are TRBV28 and TRBJ1-2; 8 nucleotides match TRBD1. The trim removed 3 bases at V and 2 bases at J, leaving 17 bases unmatched. Germline CDR1 is MDHEN and CDR2 is SYDVKM. The CDR3 is made up of 19 amino acids. The CDR3: CASSFGPTQGAVTNYGYTF. CDR3 sequence (DNA): TGTGCCAGCAGTTTTGGCCCGACGCAGGGGGCAGTTACGAACTATGGCTACACCTTC.

The chain uses TRBV7-3 and TRBJ1-6; D not certain. This CDR3 region has 12 residues. V lost 1 base and J 9 bases, leaving 4 bases between the germline ends. Germline CDR1 reads SGHTA; CDR2 reads FQGTGA. The CDR3 coding sequence is TGTGCCAGCAGCTTAATCGGTTCACCCCTCCACTTT. Translating gives CASSLIGSPLHF.

This chain joins TRBV19 and TRBJ1-6; 9 nucleotides line up with TRBD1. Germline assignment: CDR1 LNHDA and CDR2 SQIVND (reference sequence). V lost 6 bases to trimming and J lost 8 bases; unmatched junction nucleotides: 14. This CDR3 has 17 residues. The CDR3: CASSTRSGTGTYSPLHF. CDR3 DNA sequence: TGTGCCAGTAGCACGAGATCCGGGACAGGGACGTATTCACCCCTCCACTTT.

This clone was seen once. This chain links TRBV27 with TRBJ2-1; 8 bases are shared with TRBD1. Germline V gene sequence: CDR1 MNHEY, CDR2 SMNVEV (reference sequence). Germline trimming cut 9 bases from V and 0 bases from J; bases unmatched to any gene: 4. The CDR3 is 14 amino acids. The CDR3 reads CARPGGSSYNEQFF. In DNA, the CDR3 is TGTGCCAGGCCAGGGGGCAGCTCCTACAATGAGCAGTTCTTC.

The chain recombines TRBV6-5 with TRBJ1-2; the D gene is possibly TRBD1 (5 bases). The CDR3 consists of 11 residues. Trimming removed 6 bases from V and 7 bases from J, with 9 bases in between. CDR1 is MNHEY, CDR2 SVGAGI, per germline. CDR3 DNA sequence: TGTGCCAGCAGCCCAGGGTTTGGCTACACCTTC. Protein product: CASSPGFGYTF.

The chain joins TRBV28 to TRBJ1-2; 7 nucleotides match TRBD1. The J segment lost 8 bases and the V segment lost 9 bases, leaving 9 bases of the junction unmatched. Germline V gene data show CDR1 as MDHEN and CDR2 as SYDVKM. This CDR3 contains 12 residues. CDR3 in amino acids: CASEGRGGGYTF. As DNA, the CDR3 is TGTGCCAGTGAGGGTAGAGGGGGCGGCTACACCTTC.

This chain uses TRBV28 with TRBJ2-7, with TRBD2 matching over 14 bases. CDR3 size: 16 residues. Germline CDR1 is MDHEN and CDR2 is SYDVKM. V trimming: 0 bases; J trimming: 6 bases; junction bases outside the gene matches: 4. This CDR3 is CASSLWGTSGSGEQYF. CDR3 nucleotides: TGTGCCAGCAGTTTATGGGGGACTAGCGGGAGTGGCGAGCAGTACTTC. The full variable domain, with the rest looked up from reference TRBV28 and TRBJ2-7, is DVKVTQSSRYLVKRTGEKVFLECVQDMDHENMFWYRQDPGLGLRLIYFSYDVKMKEKGDIPEGYSVSREKKERFSLILESASTNQTSMYLCASSLWGTSGSGEQYFGPGTRLTVT.

V is TRBV25-1 and J is TRBJ1-1, with TRBD1 matching over 8 bases. The CDR3 has 14 residues. From germline, CDR1 is MGHDK and CDR2 SYGVNS. V gave up 5 bases and J gave up 3 bases; unmatched junction bases: 5. Here the CDR3 reads CASSSQGAHTEAFF. CDR3 in DNA: TGTGCCAGCAGTTCGCAGGGGGCGCACACTGAAGCTTTCTTT.

The V gene is TRBV7-9, the J gene TRBJ2-7; no clear D gene. The CDR3 extends over 12 amino acids. V lost 1 base, J lost 4 bases, and 5 bases lay in between. Germline lookup yields CDR1 SEHNR and CDR2 FQNEAQ (reference sequence). The CDR3 loop reads CASSLVGYEQYF. Here the CDR3 DNA reads TGTGCCAGCAGCTTAGTCGGGTACGAGCAGTACTTC.

The chain couples TRBV27 to TRBJ2-5; D gene ambiguous. The CDR3 covers 16 residues. V was trimmed by 2 bases and J by 5 bases, leaving 18 bases between them. Germline CDR1 MNHEY, CDR2 SMNVEV (reference sequence). The CDR3 region has the DNA TGTGCCAGCAGTTTAGTTCCGAGGCCGCTTTTGGAGACCCAGTACTTC. This sequence encodes CASSLVPRPLLETQYF.

The V and J genes are TRBV5-1 and TRBJ1-4; no definite D call. Germline V gene sequence: CDR1 SGHRS, CDR2 YFSETQ. Trimming removed 2 bases from V and 3 bases from J, with 8 bases in between. CDR3 size: 14 residues. DNA for the CDR3: TGCGCCAGCAGCTTAGATGAGCCTAATGAAAAACTGTTTTTT. Translation: CASSLDEPNEKLFF.